This T cell receptor (beta chain) was identified during a study of early T cells in non-severe SARS-CoV-2 infection. Overall study context: Chains were unpaired, as sequencing was done on bulk RNA from unsorted whole blood.

The CDR3 contains 13 residues. CDR1 is DFQATT, CDR2 SNEGSKA, per germline (reference sequence). V was cut by 5 bases and J by 11 bases, with 21 bases left in between. Individual cDNA molecules were tagged with unique molecular identifiers, the study reported. Via MiXCR, TCRdb re-called the 5' RACE reads, giving one row per CDR3 protein. The sample consists of fewer than 65,000 distinct CDR3 sequences, 7% to 10% of them appearing once. Overall study findings and caveats: VDJdb matching, biased toward anti-spike CD8 responses, missed private and CD4 specificities.

This clonotype turned up a few times. Its antigen is still unknown. The origin of this receptor is an adult who was a healthcare worker with PCR-confirmed SARS-CoV-2 infection or an uninfected control (not recorded which). The chain uses TRBV20-1 and TRBJ1-2; D is undetermined. Input material: whole blood. The CDR3 spells CSARSEGFYRYTF. Written as DNA, the CDR3 is TGCAGTGCTCGCTCGGAAGGCTTCTATCGGTACACCTTC.